This T cell receptor beta chain was found in a study of Ad26.COV2.S vaccination and SARS-CoV-2 variants (dated by TCRdb to about 2021). Turning to the overall study: The specificity and breadth of SARS-CoV-2-reactive T cell receptors after Ad26.COV2.S vaccination were assessed by TCRbeta repertoire sequencing. The TCR-sequenced set comprised approximately 32 samples: around 20 Ad26.COV2.S vaccine recipients, 5 placebo recipients and 8 SARS-CoV-2 convalescent individuals.

This sample's time point label indicates: individuals recovered from natural SARS-CoV-2 infection. CDR1 and CDR2 are read off the germline V gene (reference sequence) as LGHDT and YNNKEL. Its CDR3 holds 11 amino acids, cysteine through phenylalanine. The retained sequence is limited to the CDR3, 33 bases, with the frame set at the first base. Deletion took 4 bases off V and 2 bases off J, with a span of 2 bases between the germline ends. TCRbeta CDR3 regions were sequenced with the immunoSEQ Assay. After extraction, genomic DNA underwent amplification by bias-controlled multiplex PCR, followed by high-throughput sequencing. As for the original processing: To quantify the absolute abundance of every unique TCRbeta CDR3 region, sequences were collapsed and filtered. T cell fraction was estimated by normalizing TCRbeta template counts to usable DNA, with usable DNA measured through amplification of reference genes found in all nucleated cells. Repertoire TCRs were annotated as SARS-CoV-2-specific by exact matching of V gene, CDR3 amino acid sequence and J gene to a known reactive TCR set. The reference SARS-CoV-2 TCR set was obtained from MIRA and was filtered for enrichment in COVID-19-positive ImmuneCODE repertoires, whereby public or cross-reactive TCRs were removed. Using the MIRA antigens, annotated TCRs were further analysed by specific ORF or by position within an ORF. Breadth was defined as the number of annotated unique rearrangements divided by the total number of unique productive rearrangements, and depth was defined as the summed frequency of the annotated unique rearrangements. Two-sided Wilcoxon rank-sum tests were applied when comparing TCR breadth between groups. TCRdb provides this immuneACCESS table in a form limited to in-frame rearrangements. Some clones are lacking; in checked studies, under half of them reflect an unresolved V gene, and why the rest are absent is not known. Clonal size and the V and J genes are those of that table, whereas D and trimming came from the DNA. The sample yields roughly 180,000 clones; around 90% were counted once. The top ten clones comprise around 6.1% of the sample.

A word on this clone: There is no known antigen for this receptor. There are no base qualities to consult, and no much larger clone falls within one base.

On the study overall, not on this receptor specifically: The authors noted that the TCR breadth and depth analyses may have underestimated total T cell responses. Vaccine and placebo recipients had comparable non-spike TCR breadth, which fits with the vaccine containing only spike. After vaccination, spike-specific CD8+ and CD4+ T cell responses were reported to show substantial breadth. Compared with placebo recipients, Ad26.COV2.S recipients showed higher spike-specific TCR breadth (P = 0.0014).

Sequencing used peripheral blood, obtained after recovery from COVID-19. This sequence uses TRBV3-1 (or the pseudogene TRBV3-2) and TRBJ1-2, with the D gene uncertain. The origin of this receptor is a human donor who had recovered from COVID-19. The nucleotide sequence reads as follows: TGTGCCAGCAGCCTCAACTATGGCTACACCTTC. Protein translation: CASSLNYGYTF.